The 25 T cell receptor beta chains in this list originate from one sample, sequenced in a study of CD8 T cells in Susac syndrome. RNA was extracted with the RNeasy kit, and a quantity of roughly 0.5 to 1 ug was reverse transcribed using random hexamers. TCRdb redid the calling of the immunoSEQ multiplex PCR reads with MiXCR, one entry per CDR3 protein. This sample has 150,000 to 200,000 distinct CDR3 sequences; 90% to 95% occur once, and the top ten carry roughly 0.094%. Sequenced: CD4+ T cells from PBMCs. Every receptor here comes from a human donor with multiple sclerosis.

The DNA of the CDR3 is TGTGCCAGCAGCTTGGATAGCTGGACTGAAGCTTTCTTT. It specifies CASSLDSWTEAFF. The chain joins TRBV5-4 to TRBJ1-1; no clear D gene. Germline CDR1 and CDR2: SGHNT and YYREEE (reference sequence). V shed 0 bases and J shed 5 bases, with 8 bases lying between them. CDR3 size: 13 residues.

This clonotype is a singleton in its sample. The V gene is TRBV20-1, the J gene TRBJ2-2, with D unresolved. This CDR3 region has 14 residues. Looked up from germline, CDR1 is DFQATT and CDR2 is SNEGSKA (reference sequence). With 5 bases removed from V and 5 bases from J, the gap between germline ends came to 15 bases. The CDR3 DNA sequence: TGCAGTGCTGGTCGGGCAGGCTCGACCGGGGAGCTGTTTTTT. Amino acids: CSAGRAGSTGELFF.

In its sample, this clonotype was seen once. The chain recombines TRBV27 with TRBJ2-2, with 8 bases that match TRBD1. This CDR3 has 15 amino acids. Looked up from germline, CDR1 is MNHEY and CDR2 is SMNVEV (reference sequence). V dropped 2 bases and J dropped 7; count of bases not matched to a gene: 6. CDR3 in DNA: TGTGCCAGCAGTTTAAGGACAGGGACGGTCGGGGAGCTGTTTTTT. Protein product: CASSLRTGTVGELFF.

The CDR3 coding sequence is TGTGCCAGCAGCGTAGTCGGGACTAGTCAGTACAATGAGCAGTTCTTC. Translating it yields CASSVVGTSQYNEQFF. V usage is TRBV9 and J usage is TRBJ2-1; TRBD2 agrees at 8 bases. CDR1 and CDR2 (germline): SGDLS, YYNGEE. The CDR3 totals 16 residues. The trim removed 0 bases at V and 4 bases at J, leaving 6 bases unmatched.

This chain joins TRBV7-3 and TRBJ1-1; D gene ambiguous. The CDR3 has 13 residues. V was pared by 3 bases and J by 3 bases, with 8 bases between. Germline V CDR1 and CDR2: SGHTA, FQGTGA. The CDR3 DNA follows: TGTGCCAGCAGCTTGTCCAGTCACACTGAAGCTTTCTTT. It encodes CASSLSSHTEAFF.

The chain carries TRBV5-6 and TRBJ2-1; a possible D gene is TRBD2 (6 bases). CDR1 is SGHDT and CDR2 is YYEEEE in the germline V gene. V was shortened by 4 bases and J by 4 bases, with 18 bases between the two germline ends. The CDR3 covers 16 residues. CDR3 region: CASSPRDWYFYNEQFF. The CDR3 nucleotides are TGTGCCAGCAGCCCCCGGGACTGGTACTTTTACAATGAGCAGTTCTTC.

About this clonotype: Sequence at one end of the junction differs from germline and may be a read error. The V gene is TRBV30, the J gene TRBJ2-4; D may be TRBD2 (6 bases). The CDR3 consists of 12 residues. From germline, CDR1 is GTSNPN and CDR2 SVGIG (reference sequence). The CDR3 spells CRDSTRENIQYF. The CDR3 DNA reads as TGCCGGGACTCGACTAGGGAAAACATTCAGTACTTC.

The chain is built from TRBV29-1 and TRBJ2-5, with 8 bases aligning to TRBD2. Looked up from germline, CDR1 is SQVTM and CDR2 is ANQGSEA. With 3 bases clipped from V and 7 bases from J, the junction kept 13 bases outside the gene matches. CDR3 size: 15 residues. CDR3 nucleotide sequence: TGCAGCGTTGAGTTAGCGGGAAACCTTTTGGGGACCCAGTACTTC. It is translated as CSVELAGNLLGTQYF.

This clonotype was counted a few times. This sequence joins TRBV6-5 and TRBJ2-3; possible D gene TRBD1, 5 bases. Per germline, CDR1 MNHEY and CDR2 SVGAGI. This CDR3 contains 13 residues. Trimming stripped 4 bases from V and 3 bases from J, with 8 bases between. In nucleotides, the CDR3 is TGTGCCAGCAGTTCCCGGACAACAGATACGCAGTATTTT. Its translation is CASSSRTTDTQYF.

The chain joins TRBV2 to TRBJ1-1; 7 bases match TRBD1. With V trimmed by 6 bases and J by 6 bases, 4 bases remained unmatched. CDR3 length: 12 amino acids. Germline CDR1 SNHLY, CDR2 FYNNEI. In DNA form, the CDR3 reads TGTGCCAGCAGCGGGACAGTCGCTGAAGCTTTCTTT. Its translation is CASSGTVAEAFF.

V and J are TRBV29-1 and TRBJ2-2; 7 positions agree with TRBD2. The CDR3 is 14 residues long. Germline V gene sequence: CDR1 SQVTM, CDR2 ANQGSEA. The V and J ends lost 7 bases and 7 bases, in that order; junction bases with no gene match: 12. This CDR3 reads CSASWGGRGGELFF. The DNA of the CDR3 is TGCAGCGCCTCTTGGGGGGGTCGAGGCGGGGAGCTGTTTTTT.

The rearrangement joins TRBV3-1 to TRBJ2-3, with 9 positions matching TRBD2. CDR3 length equals 16 residues. The J segment lost 2 bases and the V segment lost 2 bases, leaving 5 bases of the junction unmatched. Per the germline V gene, CDR1 is LGHDT and CDR2 is YNNKEL (reference sequence). The chain's CDR3 is CASSQTSGFFTDTQYF. DNA of the CDR3: TGTGCCAGCAGCCAAACTAGCGGGTTTTTCACAGATACGCAGTATTTT.

The chain has TRBV5-4 and TRBJ2-7; D is perhaps TRBD1 (6 bases). Germline lookup yields CDR1 SGHNT and CDR2 YYREEE (reference sequence). The CDR3 extends over 12 amino acids. Trimming left V 5 bases short and J 3 bases short, with 9 bases between. CDR3 coding DNA: TGTGCCAGCAGGGAACAGGGCTACGAGCAGTACTTC. It yields the protein CASREQGYEQYF.

CDR3 sequence: CASKYRDMNTEAFF. As DNA, the CDR3 is TGTGCCAGCAAATACAGGGACATGAACACTGAAGCTTTCTTT. The rearrangement joins TRBV6-6 to TRBJ1-1, with a possible D match to TRBD1 (6 bases). The germline V gene has CDR1 MNHNY and CDR2 SVGAGI (reference sequence). The V and J ends lost 7 bases and 0 bases respectively, with 12 bases between them. The CDR3 spans 14 residues.

The chain couples TRBV9 to TRBJ2-3; 15 bases match TRBD2. CDR3 length equals 16 residues. CDR1 is SGDLS and CDR2 is YYNGEE in the germline V gene. The trim removed 4 bases at V and 3 bases at J, leaving 3 bases unmatched. The CDR3 is CASSLGTSGRTDTQYF. In DNA, the CDR3 is TGTGCCAGCAGCCTCGGGACTAGCGGGAGGACAGATACGCAGTATTTT.

The gene calls are TRBV7-9 and TRBJ1-6, with D hard to call. Germline assignment: CDR1 SEHNR and CDR2 FQNEAQ (reference sequence). The CDR3 is made up of 12 amino acids. With 5 bases removed from V and 9 bases from J, the gap between germline ends came to 8 bases. CDR3 bases: TGTGCCAGCAGCGGGTCGGGTTCACCCCTCCACTTT. Amino acids: CASSGSGSPLHF.

The chain joins TRBV21-1 to TRBJ2-1. TRBV21-1 is termed a pseudogene. This CDR3 region has 14 residues. The CDR3 region is CASSKGSSANEQFF. The CDR3 coding sequence is TGTGCCAGCAGCAAAGGGTCATCGGCCAATGAGCAGTTCTTC.

The rearrangement uses TRBV5-1 and TRBJ2-1, with D tentatively TRBD1 or TRBD2 (5 bases each). The CDR3 is 13 amino acids. With 2 bases removed from V and 7 bases from J, the gap between germline ends came to 10 bases. Germline-derived CDR1 and CDR2 are SGHRS and YFSETQ. CDR3 region: CASSFGTQNEQFF. The CDR3 coding sequence is TGCGCCAGCAGCTTCGGGACCCAAAATGAGCAGTTCTTC.

V is TRBV7-3 and J is TRBJ2-7, with D possibly TRBD2 on 6 matching bases. Germline-derived CDR1 and CDR2 are SGHTA and FQGTGA. The CDR3 is 12 residues long. V was trimmed by 2 bases and J by 6 bases, leaving 8 bases between them. The CDR3 bases are TGTGCCAGCAGCTTAGGGGGAGGCGAGCAGTACTTC. Protein: CASSLGGGEQYF.

This chain joins TRBV9 and TRBJ1-1; possible D gene TRBD1, 5 bases. CDR1 and CDR2 from the germline V gene are SGDLS and YYNGEE. This CDR3 comprises 14 residues. V was clipped by 3 bases and J by 5 bases, with 14 bases between them. The CDR3 here is CASSDPGKSTEAFF. The CDR3 nucleotides are TGTGCCAGCAGCGATCCAGGGAAGTCGACTGAAGCTTTCTTT.

The chain employs TRBV7-8 and TRBJ2-1; 9 nucleotides agree with TRBD2. The ends lost 6 bases at V and 6 bases at J; junction bases unmatched: 9. The CDR3 covers 15 residues. Germline V gene lookup returns CDR1 SGHVS and CDR2 FQNEAQ. The CDR3 spells CASRWSSGTINEQFF. CDR3 nucleotides: TGTGCCAGCAGGTGGTCTAGCGGGACGATCAATGAGCAGTTCTTC.

V and J are TRBV19 and TRBJ2-6, with unresolved D. V was pared by 9 bases and J by 0 bases, with 12 bases between. This CDR3 has 15 amino acids. Germline CDR1 is LNHDA and CDR2 is SQIVND (reference sequence). CDR3: CASAGTHSGANVLTF. CDR3 DNA: TGTGCCAGCGCCGGAACTCACTCTGGGGCCAACGTCCTGACTTTC.

This chain joins TRBV29-1 and TRBJ1-2; maybe TRBD1 (5 bases). This CDR3 region has 13 residues. Germline CDR1 reads SQVTM; CDR2 reads ANQGSEA. Trimming removed 4 bases at V and 1 base at J, with 10 bases between. The CDR3 bases are TGCAGCGTTGGCGGGGACCTTAACTATGGCTACACCTTC. Translation gives CSVGGDLNYGYTF.

V gene TRBV20-1 combines with J gene TRBJ2-5; a possible D gene is TRBD2 (6 bases). This CDR3 is 14 amino acids long. CDR1 DFQATT and CDR2 SNEGSKA come from the germline V gene (reference sequence). The V and J ends lost 0 bases and 5 bases respectively, with 13 bases between them. The CDR3 spells CSARERGFWETQYF. The CDR3 DNA is TGCAGTGCTAGAGAACGGGGGTTCTGGGAGACCCAGTACTTC.

This clonotype was detected only once. The chain uses TRBV24-1 and TRBJ2-7, with 8 bases matching TRBD1. Losses at the gene ends were 5 bases for V and 0 bases for J; bases not matched to a gene: 2. The germline V gene has CDR1 KGHDR and CDR2 SFDVKD. CDR3 length: 14 residues. The CDR3 DNA reads as TGTGCCACCAGTGTCACAGGGGGCTCCTACGAGCAGTACTTC. This sequence encodes CATSVTGGSYEQYF.